The clone carrying this T cell receptor beta chain was observed a few times. The antigen remains undetermined. J was trimmed by 3 bases and V by 4 bases; bases with no gene match: 4. Germline V CDR1 and CDR2: DFQATT, SNEGSKA (reference sequence). This CDR3 is 13 amino acids long. The sample is drawn from a study of T cells after yellow fever vaccination. Study as a whole: Low-cell-number fractions were prepared with SMART-Seq v4 Ultra Low Input. Study-wide points: The CD4 compartment and the CD8 compartment contained a small share of clonotypes in common.

TCRdb reanalysed the 5' RACE reads using MiXCR and keeps one entry per CDR3 protein. The table has 160,000 or so distinct CDR3 sequences, around 7.2% seen once; the top ten hold approximately 2.4%. The sequencing used CD4+ T cells sorted from PBMCs, collected less than 6 days after the first yellow fever vaccination. The TCR was taken from a man younger than 35 who received the YFV17D yellow fever vaccine. The gene calls are TRBV20-1 and TRBJ2-7; TRBD1 aligns across 9 bases. The CDR3: CSATLDRGYEQYF. The CDR3 bases are TGCAGTGCTACTTTGGACAGGGGCTACGAGCAGTACTTC.